Below are 21 T cell receptor beta chains sequenced from a single sample in a study of identical twins' blood T cells (dated by TCRdb to 2012 to 2014). Libraries were constructed by 5' RACE. Sequencing took place on an Illumina Genome Analyzer IIx. Using fastp trimming at Q25 and MiXCR clonotype assembly, TCRdb reanalyzed the public sequencing data and kept in-frame beta chains. CDR3 protein duplicates are merged, each entry listing the most common genes and DNA. The sample table records about 370,000 distinct CDR3 sequences; about 28% of these occur just once. 5.5% to 6.5% of the sample is taken by the ten largest. The sequenced sample was PBMCs. These receptors came from a woman aged 18-49 years in good health.

The chain combines TRBV5-5 with TRBJ1-1; possible D gene TRBD1, 6 bases. The CDR3 is 13 amino acids. Trimming cost V 4 bases and J 8 bases, with 15 bases left between them. Per germline, CDR1 SGHKS and CDR2 YYEKEE (reference sequence). The DNA for the CDR3 is TGTGCCAGCAGCCCGGGGGCGACGGTGGAAGCTTTCTTT. Translating gives CASSPGATVEAFF.

This rearrangement joins TRBV5-1 to TRBJ2-3; 9 positions match TRBD2. Germline V gene sequence: CDR1 SGHRS, CDR2 YFSETQ. J gave up 6 bases and V 2 bases, and 10 bases lay outside the gene matches. The CDR3 runs to 16 residues. CDR3: CASSFQGASGADTQYF. DNA for the CDR3: TGCGCCAGCAGCTTTCAAGGTGCTAGCGGGGCGGATACGCAGTATTTT.

This clonotype was counted many times. The rearrangement joins TRBV29-1 to TRBJ1-2, with 10 nucleotides matching TRBD1. Unmatched junction bases numbered 2, after V lost 7 bases and J lost 6 bases. Germline-derived CDR1 and CDR2 are SQVTM and ANQGSEA. This CDR3 spans 11 amino acids. CDR3: CSGGTGDGYTF. The CDR3 bases are TGCAGCGGTGGGACAGGGGATGGCTACACCTTC. The whole variable domain, remainder taken from reference TRBV29-1 and TRBJ1-2, is SAVISQKPSRDICQRGTSLTIQCQVDSQVTMMFWYRQQPGQSLTLIATANQGSEATYESGFVIDKFPISRPNLTFSTLTVSNMSPEDSSIYLCSGGTGDGYTFGSGTRLTVV.

Comment on this clonotype: A much larger clone lies one base from this, so it may be a read error. The chain employs TRBV20-1 and TRBJ2-2; 7 bases match TRBD1. CDR1 DFQATT and CDR2 SNEGSKA come from the germline V gene (reference sequence). This CDR3 has 14 residues. The CDR3 nucleotides are TGCAGTGCCCTCCAGGACAGGAACACCGGGGACCTGTTTTTT. Amino acid sequence: CSALQDRNTGDLFF.

This clonotype was detected a few times. The V and J genes are TRBV13 and TRBJ2-1, with 12 bases fitting TRBD2. The junction had 4 bases not matched to a gene; V was cut back by 5 bases and J by 2 bases. Germline CDR1 reads PRHDT; CDR2 reads FYEKMQ (reference sequence). CDR3 length: 16 residues. The CDR3 is CASSIRTSGAYNEQFF. DNA of the CDR3: TGTGCCAGCAGCATAAGGACTAGCGGGGCCTACAATGAGCAGTTCTTC.

This clonotype was observed a handful of times. The chain joins TRBV2 to TRBJ1-5, with D uncertain. V shed 8 bases and J shed 2 bases, with 10 bases lying between them. The V gene's germline CDR1 is SNHLY and CDR2 FYNNEI. The CDR3 has 13 residues. CDR3 loop: CASCLQRNQPQHF. The CDR3 nucleotides read TGTGCCAGCTGTCTCCAGCGCAATCAGCCCCAGCATTTT.

In this sample, this clonotype turned up many times. The chain recombines TRBV29-1 with TRBJ2-1; weak D call: TRBD1 (5 bases). This CDR3 comprises 11 residues. Trimming shortened V by 7 bases and J by 4 bases, and 8 bases separated the two germline ends. Germline CDR1 SQVTM, CDR2 ANQGSEA. CDR3 protein: CSGTLYNEQFF. CDR3 nucleotides: TGCAGCGGGACACTTTACAATGAGCAGTTCTTC.

This clonotype was picked up a small number of times. The gene calls are TRBV20-1 and TRBJ2-4; the D gene is possibly TRBD1 (6 bases). Trimming took 8 bases from V and 1 from J, leaving 12 bases between them. CDR3 length equals 13 residues. Germline CDR1 is DFQATT and CDR2 is SNEGSKA (reference sequence). Here the CDR3 reads CSNQGKAKNIQYF. CDR3 DNA sequence: TGCAGTAACCAGGGGAAGGCCAAAAACATTCAGTACTTC.

CDR3 sequence reads: CASSLTGEPVNTIYF. CDR3 nucleotide sequence: TGCGCCAGCAGCTTGACAGGGGAACCTGTAAACACCATATATTTT. The chain recombines TRBV5-1 with TRBJ1-3; 7 nucleotides line up with TRBD1. The CDR3 loop spans 15 amino acids. Germline-derived CDR1 and CDR2 are SGHRS and YFSETQ. The J segment lost 6 bases and the V segment lost 1 base, leaving 7 bases of the junction unmatched.

This clonotype was picked up a small number of times. The J gene is TRBJ1-1, the V gene TRBV13; D ambiguous. The germline V gene has CDR1 PRHDT and CDR2 FYEKMQ (reference sequence). The length of the CDR3 is 13 residues. V lost 5 bases and J lost 0, with 7 bases in between. CDR3 region: CASSMRLNTEAFF. DNA for the CDR3: TGTGCCAGCAGCATGAGACTGAACACTGAAGCTTTCTTT.

This clonotype was seen more than once but under ten times. V and J are TRBV10-2 and TRBJ1-2; D gene uncertain. This CDR3 contains 15 residues. Germline CDR1 is WSHSY and CDR2 is SAAADI. V dropped 0 bases and J dropped 3 bases, with 11 bases sitting between them. CDR3 protein: CASSESLGRYYGYTF. The CDR3, as DNA: TGCGCCAGCAGTGAGTCACTCGGACGTTACTATGGCTACACCTTC.

V is TRBV3-1 and J is TRBJ1-2; no definite D call. CDR3 length: 15 residues. Germline V gives CDR1 LGHDT, CDR2 YNNKEL (reference sequence). V gave up 1 base and J gave up 2 bases, with 11 bases separating them. CDR3 in DNA: TGTGCCAGCAGCCAAGGTGCTCGGGTCAACTATGGCTACACCTTC. This encodes CASSQGARVNYGYTF.

The chain uses TRBV18 and TRBJ1-6; no clear D. CDR3 length equals 14 residues. Germline CDR1 KGHSH, CDR2 LQKENI. Trimming pared 5 bases from V and 7 bases from J, leaving 12 bases between. The CDR3 sequence is CASSSAGLNSPLHF. CDR3 DNA: TGTGCCAGCTCATCGGCCGGACTCAATTCACCCCTCCACTTT.

This clonotype was found many times. The rearrangement joins TRBV18 to TRBJ2-3; unclear D gene. V gave up 4 bases and J gave up 3 bases, with 11 bases separating them. Germline V gene data show CDR1 as KGHSH and CDR2 as LQKENI. There are 14 residues in the CDR3. CDR3 sequence: CASSLRPLTDTQYF. CDR3 nucleotides: TGTGCCAGCTCACTGCGCCCGTTAACAGATACGCAGTATTTT.

Note on this clonotype: This clone may be a read error of a much larger clone one base away. The J gene is TRBJ1-3, the V gene TRBV3-1; D not resolved. CDR3 length: 14 residues. Per germline, CDR1 LGHDT and CDR2 YNNKEL (reference sequence). The CDR3 nucleotides read TGTGCCAGCAGCCAAGGAAACTCTGGAAGCACCATATATTTT. Encoded protein: CASSQGNSGSTIYF.

The chain couples TRBV28 to TRBJ2-3; 10 nucleotides match TRBD1. CDR1 and CDR2 (germline): MDHEN, SYDVKM. This CDR3 contains 17 residues. J lost 0 bases, V lost 3 bases, and 6 bases had no gene match. The chain's CDR3 is CASSFPRTGGSTDTQYF. CDR3 DNA: TGTGCCAGCAGTTTCCCTCGGACAGGGGGTAGCACAGATACGCAGTATTTT. Complete variable domain (other parts from reference TRBV28 and TRBJ2-3): DVKVTQSSRYLVKRTGEKVFLECVQDMDHENMFWYRQDPGLGLRLIYFSYDVKMKEKGDIPEGYSVSREKKERFSLILESASTNQTSMYLCASSFPRTGGSTDTQYFGPGTRLTVL.

In this sample, this clonotype turned up once. A read error may explain this, as a much larger clone is one base away. V and J are TRBV12-3 or TRBV12-4 and TRBJ2-1, with 9 bases identical to TRBD2. Germline trimming cut 7 bases from V and 10 bases from J; bases unmatched to any gene: 11. CDR3 length: 14 amino acids. CDR3 amino acids: CASNPSGRTKEQFF. In DNA form, the CDR3 reads TGTGCCAGCAACCCGAGCGGGAGGACTAAAGAGCAGTTCTTC.

V is TRBV7-2 and J is TRBJ2-1; TRBD2 agrees at 8 bases. From germline, CDR1 is SGHTA and CDR2 FQGNSA. V lost 7 bases to trimming and J lost 3 bases; unmatched junction nucleotides: 8. This CDR3 is built from 15 residues. Written as DNA, the CDR3 is TGTGCCAGCACCTCGGGACTAGTCCTCTACAATGAGCAGTTCTTC. Protein: CASTSGLVLYNEQFF.

V and J are TRBV7-8 and TRBJ1-4; no firm D call. The V end was cut by 6 bases, the J end by 8 bases, with 7 bases between. The CDR3 sequence is 11 residues long. CDR1 SGHVS and CDR2 FQNEAQ come from the germline V gene. The CDR3 protein is CASRKGEKLFF. CDR3 sequence (DNA): TGTGCCAGCAGAAAAGGGGAAAAACTGTTTTTT.

This clonotype was seen only a few times. V is TRBV2 and J is TRBJ1-2, with TRBD1 as a possible D gene (5 bases). The CDR3 consists of 13 residues. The V gene's germline CDR1 is SNHLY and CDR2 FYNNEI. V dropped 9 bases and J dropped 8 bases, with 19 bases sitting between them. Here the CDR3 DNA reads TGTGCCAGTTCCCCCCCAGGGTCGGGAGGCTACACCTTC. Its protein is CASSPPGSGGYTF. The entire variable domain, with the rest obtained from reference TRBV2 and TRBJ1-2, is as follows: EPEVTQTPSHQVTQMGQEVILRCVPISNHLYFYWYRQILGQKVEFLVSFYNNEISEKSEIFDDQFSVERPDGSNFTLKIRSTKLEDSAMYFCASSPPGSGGYTFGSGTRLTVV.

This chain joins TRBV2 and TRBJ2-7; TRBD2 matches at 10 bases. The CDR3 is made up of 15 amino acids. CDR1 and CDR2 from the germline V gene are SNHLY and FYNNEI. Germline trimming cut 1 base from V and 4 bases from J; bases unmatched to any gene: 4. The CDR3 sequence is CASSEEASGGYEQYF. The CDR3 coding sequence is TGTGCCAGCAGTGAAGAGGCTAGCGGGGGTTACGAGCAGTACTTC.